These 26 T cell receptor beta chains were sequenced from one sample in a study of PD-L1 blockade in urothelial cancer (dated by TCRdb to about 2017). The time point label for this specimen denotes: peripheral blood 6 weeks after treatment start. Library creation used the immunoSEQ multiplex PCR assay. The table was pulled from immuneACCESS by TCRdb, which kept in-frame rearrangements only. Such tables lose some clones; where checked, under half of the loss comes from unresolved V genes, and the rest has no known cause. The sample table records roughly 29,000 clones; 84% of these occur just once. The top ten hold 2.5% to 3% of the sample. The source material was PBMCs, sampled around atezolizumab (anti-PD-L1) treatment. The receptors shown here come from a man between 65 and 80 years old with urothelial cancer.

The chain combines TRBV7-2 with TRBJ1-1; tentatively, D is TRBD1 (6 bases). This CDR3 comprises 15 residues. Germline values: CDR1 SGHTA, CDR2 FQGNSA. Trimming shortened V by 4 bases and J by 2 bases, and 14 bases separated the two germline ends. The CDR3 sequence: CASSWAQGINTEAFF. For the CDR3, the DNA is TGTGCCAGCAGCTGGGCACAGGGCATAAACACTGAAGCTTTCTTT.

The genes are TRBV7-3 and TRBJ1-2; D gene uncertain. V gave up 0 bases and J gave up 1 base, with 9 bases separating them. The germline V gene encodes CDR1 SGHTA and CDR2 FQGTGA. This CDR3 region has 15 residues. The CDR3 spells CASSLTGSFNYGYTF. CDR3 DNA: TGTGCCAGCAGCTTAACGGGCAGCTTTAACTATGGCTACACCTTC.

The V and J genes are TRBV5-1 and TRBJ2-5; 12 positions match TRBD2. The CDR3 totals 15 residues. Germline V CDR1 and CDR2: SGHRS, YFSETQ. V was pared by 4 bases and J by 2 bases, with 3 bases of the junction left unmatched. CDR3 protein: CASSKGLAGQETQYF. In DNA form, the CDR3 reads TGCGCCAGCAGCAAGGGACTAGCGGGTCAAGAGACCCAGTACTTC.

The V and J genes are TRBV27 and TRBJ2-7; a possible D gene is TRBD1 (5 bases). Per the germline V gene, CDR1 is MNHEY and CDR2 is SMNVEV (reference sequence). V lost 3 bases and J 0 bases, leaving 9 bases between the germline ends. CDR3 length: 14 amino acids. CDR3: CASSFGQGSYEQYF. The CDR3 bases are TGTGCCAGCAGTTTCGGGCAGGGCTCCTACGAGCAGTACTTC.

The table lists this clone with a count of one. The chain links TRBV5-6 to TRBJ2-2, with 11 bases matching TRBD2. V shed 0 bases, J shed 5 bases, and the junction held 3 bases outside the gene matches. This CDR3 spans 16 amino acids. CDR1 SGHDT and CDR2 YYEEEE come from the germline V gene. The CDR3 sequence is CASSLGLAGGTGELFF. In nucleotides, the CDR3 is TGTGCCAGCAGCTTGGGGCTAGCGGGAGGAACCGGGGAGCTGTTTTTT.

The chain combines TRBV5-4 with TRBJ2-5, with 12 bases fitting TRBD2. The germline V gene has CDR1 SGHNT and CDR2 YYREEE (reference sequence). The V segment lost 4 bases and the J segment 5 bases; nucleotides outside the gene matches: 9. The CDR3 is 16 amino acids. CDR3 bases: TGTGCCAGCAGCCGACTAGCGGGGGCCCTGGGGGAGACCCAGTACTTC. This encodes CASSRLAGALGETQYF.

V is TRBV5-1 and J is TRBJ2-7, with 7 bases that match TRBD1. Germline trimming cut 7 bases from V and 0 bases from J; bases unmatched to any gene: 7. The germline V gene encodes CDR1 SGHRS and CDR2 YFSETQ. The CDR3 is 14 amino acids. The CDR3 region has the DNA TGCGCCAGCTCACGGACAGGATCCTCCTACGAGCAGTACTTC. This encodes CASSRTGSSYEQYF.

This rearrangement joins TRBV28 to TRBJ2-1; maybe TRBD1 (5 bases). Germline V gene lookup returns CDR1 MDHEN and CDR2 SYDVKM. The CDR3 totals 13 residues. The V and J ends lost 2 bases and 8 bases respectively, with 10 bases between them. For the CDR3, the DNA is TGTGCCAGCAGTTTACCAGGGCGTGATGAGCAGTTCTTC. Its translation: CASSLPGRDEQFF.

This clone has just one count. This sequence joins TRBV2 and TRBJ1-2; D is unclear. The V end was cut by 6 bases, the J end by 7 bases, with 15 bases between. Germline V gives CDR1 SNHLY, CDR2 FYNNEI. The CDR3 sequence is 13 residues long. The CDR3 sequence is CASRAGDGFGYTF. The CDR3, as DNA: TGTGCCAGCAGAGCCGGGGATGGTTTTGGCTACACCTTC. The full variable domain, rest sourced from reference TRBV2 and TRBJ1-2, is EPEVTQTPSHQVTQMGQEVILRCVPISNHLYFYWYRQILGQKVEFLVSFYNNEISEKSEIFDDQFSVERPDGSNFTLKIRSTKLEDSAMYFCASRAGDGFGYTFGSGTRLTVV.

The CDR3 DNA reads as TGTGCCAGTAGTACCCACGGGGGGCAGGAGACCCAGTACTTC. Protein sequence: CASSTHGGQETQYF. This chain links TRBV19 with TRBJ2-5; D may be TRBD2 (7 bases). The length of the CDR3 is 14 residues. Trimming took 4 bases from V and 5 from J, leaving 14 bases between them. Germline assignment: CDR1 LNHDA and CDR2 SQIVND (reference sequence).

This chain links TRBV14 with TRBJ2-5; a weak D match, TRBD1 (5 bases). The CDR3 has 12 residues. The ends were cut back, 2 bases at V and 5 bases at J, with 6 bases in the middle. Germline loops: CDR1 SGHDN, CDR2 FVKESK. CDR3 sequence: CASSQKGETQYF. The DNA of the CDR3 is TGTGCCAGCAGCCAAAAGGGGGAGACCCAGTACTTC.

The chain couples TRBV12-5 to TRBJ1-1; possible D gene TRBD1, 5 bases. The V and J ends lost 8 bases and 4 bases respectively, with 20 bases between them. Germline CDR1 LGHNT, CDR2 FRNRAP. The CDR3 is 15 amino acids. The CDR3 nucleotides are TGTGCTAGTTCCCGGGACTCATCCGGGAGCACTGAAGCTTTCTTT. Amino acids: CASSRDSSGSTEAFF.

The V and J genes are TRBV5-1 and TRBJ1-2, with D perhaps matching TRBD1 (5 bases). V dropped 0 bases and J dropped 8 bases, with 11 bases sitting between them. CDR1 is SGHRS and CDR2 is YFSETQ in the germline V gene. The length of the CDR3 is 13 residues. This chain's CDR3 is CASSLAAGDGYTF. The CDR3 nucleotides read TGCGCCAGCAGCTTGGCCGCGGGGGACGGCTACACCTTC.

The chain combines TRBV5-6 with TRBJ2-3; 15 bases fit TRBD2. In germline, CDR1 is SGHDT, CDR2 YYEEEE. The V segment lost 3 bases and the J segment 0 bases; nucleotides outside the gene matches: 8. CDR3 length equals 19 residues. CDR3 protein: CASSSPGLAGGLSTDTQYF. Here the CDR3 DNA reads TGTGCCAGCAGCTCACCGGGACTAGCGGGGGGCCTCAGCACAGATACGCAGTATTTT.

CDR3 bases: TGTGCCAGCAGCTTAACGAGGGCCGGGGAGCTGTTTTTT. It codes for CASSLTRAGELFF. The rearrangement joins TRBV7-3 to TRBJ2-2, with D possibly TRBD2 on 5 matching bases. V lost 0 bases to trimming and J lost 6 bases, with 5 bases between them. The CDR3 runs 13 residues. Germline lookup yields CDR1 SGHTA and CDR2 FQGTGA. Combining the CDR3 with reference TRBV7-3 and TRBJ2-2 gives the whole variable domain GAGVSQTPSNKVTEKGKYVELRCDPISGHTALYWYRQSLGQGPEFLIYFQGTGAADDSGLPNDRFFAVRPEGSVSTLKIQRTERGDSAVYLCASSLTRAGELFFGEGSRLTVL.

V gene TRBV9 combines with J gene TRBJ1-1; no reliable D call. The CDR3 has 14 amino acids. V dropped 0 bases and J dropped 1 base, with 7 bases sitting between them. CDR1 is SGDLS and CDR2 is YYNGEE in the germline V gene. In DNA form, the CDR3 reads TGTGCCAGCAGCGTAGATATGAGGAACACTGAAGCTTTCTTT. Protein: CASSVDMRNTEAFF.

The chain combines TRBV5-1 with TRBJ1-1; 11 positions match TRBD1. Trimming removed 0 bases from V and 0 bases from J; junction bases left unmatched: 1. Germline CDR1 SGHRS, CDR2 YFSETQ. CDR3 size: 16 residues. The CDR3 reads CASSLGTGGLNTEAFF. For the CDR3, the DNA is TGCGCCAGCAGCTTGGGGACAGGGGGCCTGAACACTGAAGCTTTCTTT.

This clone was seen a few times. J is TRBJ1-3 and V is TRBV11-2; D is ambiguous. This CDR3 region has 13 residues. V lost 1 base, J lost 8 bases, and 9 bases lay in between. The germline V gene has CDR1 SGHAT and CDR2 FQNNGV. CDR3 coding DNA: TGTGCCAGCAGCTTAGGGAGCTTAGACACCATATATTTT. It is translated as CASSLGSLDTIYF.

In DNA form, the CDR3 reads TGTGCCAGCAGCACCCGGGGGACGGTGAACACTGAAGCTTTCTTT. Translating it yields CASSTRGTVNTEAFF. The chain couples TRBV21-1 to TRBJ1-1. TRBV21-1 is recorded as a pseudogene. This CDR3 spans 15 amino acids.

V is TRBV6-5 and J is TRBJ1-1; maybe TRBD1 (6 bases). CDR1 and CDR2 from the germline V gene are MNHEY and SVGAGI. This CDR3 contains 13 residues. The germline V and J ends were trimmed by 11 bases and 2 bases, with 15 bases remaining between them. DNA of the CDR3: TGTGCCTGTCGCCAGGGGCGAAACACTGAAGCTTTCTTT. As protein: CACRQGRNTEAFF.

This clone showed up just once. The chain uses TRBV5-1 and TRBJ2-4; perhaps TRBD1 as D (5 bases). Germline CDR1 SGHRS, CDR2 YFSETQ. Between the trimmed V and J ends, which lost 4 bases and 15 bases, there was a span of 20 bases. This CDR3 contains 13 residues. This CDR3 is CASSPDRPTVMYF. For the CDR3, the DNA is TGCGCCAGCAGCCCTGACAGACCGACCGTGATGTACTTC.

The CDR3 sequence: CASSLVASRETQYF. As DNA, the CDR3 is TGCGCCAGCAGCTTGGTGGCTAGCAGGGAGACCCAGTACTTC. The rearrangement uses TRBV5-1 and TRBJ2-5; a weak D match, TRBD2 (5 bases). V was pared by 0 bases and J by 5 bases, with 11 bases between. This CDR3 comprises 14 residues. Germline assignment: CDR1 SGHRS and CDR2 YFSETQ.

The genes are TRBV5-5 and TRBJ1-1, with a weak D call TRBD1 (5 bases). Trimming shortened V by 0 bases and J by 5 bases, and 17 bases separated the two germline ends. CDR3 length equals 16 residues. Germline V gives CDR1 SGHKS, CDR2 YYEKEE (reference sequence). The CDR3 nucleotides are TGTGCCAGCAGCTTGGGGGCGGGGGAGGGAAAGACTGAAGCTTTCTTT. Translated: CASSLGAGEGKTEAFF.

The chain uses TRBV11-1 and TRBJ2-1, with TRBD2 matching over 13 bases. The CDR3 runs to 19 residues. Losses at the gene ends were 1 base for V and 5 bases for J; bases not matched to a gene: 11. Germline CDR1 SGHAT, CDR2 FQDESV (reference sequence). The CDR3 region is CASSLGQGRGTSGNNEQFF. As DNA, the CDR3 is TGTGCCAGCAGCTTAGGTCAGGGGCGTGGGACTAGCGGGAACAATGAGCAGTTCTTC.

The chain combines TRBV18 with TRBJ2-6; TRBD2 agrees at 7 bases. The CDR3 covers 17 residues. Trimming took 2 bases from V and 0 from J; bases not matched to a gene: 4. Germline assignment: CDR1 KGHSH and CDR2 LQKENI. As DNA, the CDR3 is TGTGCCAGCTCACCAGCTTCGGGGGGCTCTGGGGCCAACGTCCTGACTTTC. Amino acid sequence: CASSPASGGSGANVLTF.

The V gene is TRBV27, the J gene TRBJ1-1, with 8 bases that match TRBD1. This CDR3 has 11 residues. Trimming cost V 5 bases and J 12 bases; bases outside gene matches: 5. Germline V lookup: CDR1 MNHEY, CDR2 SMNVEV (reference sequence). CDR3 sequence (DNA): TGTGCCAGCAGTGCCAGGGGGCAATCTTTCTTT. Translation gives CASSARGQSFF.